This TCR beta chain is drawn from a study of early T cells in non-severe SARS-CoV-2 infection. Across the whole study: Bulk RNA from unsorted whole blood was sequenced; chains were unpaired. Study-wide points: VDJdb-based matching was biased toward anti-spike CD8 responses and missed private and CD4 specificities.

This CDR3 spans 14 amino acids. Germline V gives CDR1 LNHDA, CDR2 SQIVND (reference sequence). V was clipped by 8 bases and J by 3 bases; unmatched bases: 8. This clonotype has at least ten counts. Its antigen is still unknown. Unique molecular identifier tags were affixed to discrete cDNA molecules. In TCRdb, the 5' RACE reads were re-called with MiXCR into one record per CDR3 protein. The data contain around 84,000 distinct CDR3 sequences, about 9.4% of them singletons. This TCR was recovered from an adult who was a healthcare worker with PCR-confirmed SARS-CoV-2 infection or an uninfected control (not recorded which). The chain employs TRBV19 and TRBJ2-7, with 9 positions matching TRBD1. The material sequenced was whole blood, taken at baseline. CDR3 sequence reads: CASRRDRASYEQYF. CDR3 DNA: TGTGCCAGTCGCCGGGACAGGGCAAGCTACGAGCAGTACTTC.